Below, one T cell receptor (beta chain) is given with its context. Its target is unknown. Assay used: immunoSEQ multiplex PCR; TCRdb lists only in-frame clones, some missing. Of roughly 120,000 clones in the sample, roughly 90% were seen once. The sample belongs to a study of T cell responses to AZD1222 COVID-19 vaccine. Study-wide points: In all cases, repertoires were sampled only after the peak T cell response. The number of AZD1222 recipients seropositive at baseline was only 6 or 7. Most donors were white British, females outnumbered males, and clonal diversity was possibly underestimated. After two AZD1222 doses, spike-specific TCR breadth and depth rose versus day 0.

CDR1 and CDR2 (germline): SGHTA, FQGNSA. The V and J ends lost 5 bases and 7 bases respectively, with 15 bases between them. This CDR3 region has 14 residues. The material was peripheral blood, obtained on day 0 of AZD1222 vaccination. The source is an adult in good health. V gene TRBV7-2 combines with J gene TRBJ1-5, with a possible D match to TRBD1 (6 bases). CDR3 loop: CASSPGGAWQPQHF. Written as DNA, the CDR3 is TGTGCCAGCAGCCCGGGGGGGGCTTGGCAGCCCCAGCATTTT. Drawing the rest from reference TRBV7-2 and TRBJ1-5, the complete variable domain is GAGVSQSPSNKVTEKGKDVELRCDPISGHTALYWYRQSLGQGLEFLIYFQGNSAPDKSGLPSDRFSAERTGGSVSTLTIQRTQQEDSAVYLCASSPGGAWQPQHFGDGTRLSIL.